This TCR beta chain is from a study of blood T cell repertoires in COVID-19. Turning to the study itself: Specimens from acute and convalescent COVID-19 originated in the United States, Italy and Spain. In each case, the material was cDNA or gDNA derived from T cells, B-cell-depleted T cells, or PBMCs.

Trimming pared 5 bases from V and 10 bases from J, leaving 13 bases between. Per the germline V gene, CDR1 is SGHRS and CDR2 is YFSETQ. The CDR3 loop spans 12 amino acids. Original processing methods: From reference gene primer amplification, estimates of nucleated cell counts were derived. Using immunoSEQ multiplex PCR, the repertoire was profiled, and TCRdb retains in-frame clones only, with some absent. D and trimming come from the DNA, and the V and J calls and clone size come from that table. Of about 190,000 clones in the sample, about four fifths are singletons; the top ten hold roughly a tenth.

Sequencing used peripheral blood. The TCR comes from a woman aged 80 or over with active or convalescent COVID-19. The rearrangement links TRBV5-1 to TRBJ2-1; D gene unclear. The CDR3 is CASSLGVSEQFF. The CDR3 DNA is TGCGCCAGCAGTCTCGGTGTCTCGGAGCAGTTCTTC.